The clone carrying this TCR beta chain turned up a few times. Its antigen is not known. TCRdb's table, derived via immunoSEQ multiplex PCR, lists solely in-frame clones and lacks some. Seen here are 84,000 or so clones, 80% to 90% observed once, and the top ten hold approximately 8%. This sample was taken from a study of T cell responses to AZD1222 COVID-19 vaccine. Study in general: Analysis merged second doses at about 4 or about 12 weeks. Study-wide results and limits: An increase in Spike-specific TCR breadth and depth was observed after two AZD1222 doses. Spike was spanned by vaccine-associated CD4 TCRs, with dominance at 160-218 and 743-854.

The CDR3 sequence is 13 residues long. Germline V gene data show CDR1 as SGHDT and CDR2 as YYEEEE. Trimming removed 2 bases from V and 3 bases from J, with 9 bases in between. Sequencing used peripheral blood, obtained on day 0 of AZD1222 vaccination. This chain connects TRBV5-6 to TRBJ2-7, with a weak D call TRBD2 (5 bases). The clonotype originates from an adult in good health. In DNA, the CDR3 is TGTGCCAGCAGCTTCCCCGGGATCTACGAGCAGTACTTC. This gives the protein CASSFPGIYEQYF.